This T cell receptor (beta chain) came from a study of shared clonotypes between healthy human individuals (dated by TCRdb to 2020 to 2021). Background on the whole study: Two women and three men aged 18 to 49 years were included in the cohort. Blood TCR repertoires of four to six healthy adults were deeply sequenced to estimate repertoire size and the extent of clonotype sharing between individuals. To increase sequencing depth and limit assay-specific biases, different laboratories used diverse techniques to prepare libraries and sequence TCR repertoires. For each donor, CD4 naive and CD4 memory were each run on three plates, CD8 naive on two plates, and CD8 memory on one plate. Per donor, leukapheresis produced somewhere between about 0.94 and 9 billion PBMCs. What the study reported, not specific to this receptor: Sharing across several donors was observed for around 5% of naive CD4, less than 4% of naive CD8, 2% to 2.5% of memory CD4, and less than 0.45% of memory CD8 clonotypes. Only blood was sampled, and tissue TCR repertoires likely differ from those in blood. Estimated clonotype richness was generally larger for naive than for memory subsets. The genetic and exposure-history diversity represented was limited by the small number of donors. Pairwise subsampling indicated that sequencing depth was expected to affect the degree of clonotype sharing among donors. Incomplete sequencing was indicated by rarefaction of sorted-subset datasets, despite the large sequencing depth. Clonotypes shared by all four sorted-subset donors showed higher generation probabilities than non-shared clonotypes.

Using the deep immunoSEQ assay, multiplex PCR amplified TCR CDR3 regions from genomic DNA. Extracted genomic DNA from each cell subset was spread evenly across all wells of several immunoSEQ 96-well plates, with each plate serving as a replicate. Each replicate PCR for sorted subsets received about 210 ng genomic DNA, equal to tens of thousands of T cell genomes. Purified libraries were quantified with a Qubit 3.0 fluorometer, sized on a Bioanalyzer 2100, and re-quantified with the KAPA Library Quantification kit. Every immunoSEQ 96-well plate was sequenced on a separate single-read 150-cycle Illumina NextSeq 550 flow cell. Regarding the original processing steps: The immunoSEQ output contained only junctional sequences without quality scores, so filtering could not match that applied to full-length reads. To assign V/J genes and CDR3, sequences were annotated against IMGT germline references using PyIR, a Python wrapper for IgBLAST v1.9. Reads were filtered out if the reads had weak V/J assignments (E-value above 1e-6), no CDR3, stop codons, out-of-frame junctions, or ambiguous translated residues. A V3J clonotype was defined by an identical inferred V gene, J gene, and CDR3 amino acid sequence. The percentage overlap between two repertoires was calculated by dividing the number of shared unique clonotypes by the size of the smaller repertoire. Richness of each repertoire was evaluated using RTK rarefaction, the Chao1 estimator, and Recon v2.1 estimates of unobserved clonotypes. For all TCRbeta clonotypes obtained by the gDNA method from a handful of donors, generation probabilities were computed with OLGA. TCRdb limited this immuneACCESS table to in-frame rearrangements with V and J called. A share of clones is missing; checked studies link under half to unresolved V genes, and the rest is unexplained. Clone size and V and J calls were adopted from that table, with D and trimming inferred from the DNA. This sample holds some 2 million clones; around 96% were observed only once. The biggest ten clones account for 1% to 1.3% of the sample.

A single count supports this clone. Its antigen target is currently unknown. Per-base qualities were not stored, and no clone one base away is much larger. The CDR3 contains 18 residues, cysteine and phenylalanine counted. Just CDR3 DNA is preserved here, 54 bases in frame from base 1. The V end gives up 4 bases and the J end 0 bases, leaving 6 bases in the junction not matched to a gene. CDR1 and CDR2 were assigned from the germline V gene as SNHLY and FYNNEI. CD8 naive samples were obtained by positive selection for CCR7 among CD45RO-negative cells, yielding a CD45RA+CCR7+ population from which TemRA cells were excluded. The donors were healthy, HIV-negative adults with no recently reported acute infections or vaccinations. Every donor was a Caucasian adult living in Nashville, Tennessee, USA. Blood was collected by leukapheresis, and PBMCs were isolated by Ficoll-Histopaque density gradient centrifugation and then cryopreserved in liquid nitrogen vapor phase. Purity and quantity of every magnetically sorted T cell population were checked by analytical flow cytometry. Genomic DNA was isolated from each sorted fraction and quantified by UV absorbance on a Nanodrop 2000c.

The sequencing sample was made of naive CD8+ T cells sorted from blood. The label giving this sample's cell subset or site can be read as: CD45RA+CCR7+. This sequence uses TRBV2 and TRBJ2-6; TRBD1 aligns with 10 central bases. This receptor was identified in a man younger than 35 in good health. The DNA reads as follows: TGTGCCAGCAGTGGGACAGGGGGGATTTTCTCTGGGGCCAACGTCCTGACTTTC. The resulting protein is CASSGTGGIFSGANVLTF.